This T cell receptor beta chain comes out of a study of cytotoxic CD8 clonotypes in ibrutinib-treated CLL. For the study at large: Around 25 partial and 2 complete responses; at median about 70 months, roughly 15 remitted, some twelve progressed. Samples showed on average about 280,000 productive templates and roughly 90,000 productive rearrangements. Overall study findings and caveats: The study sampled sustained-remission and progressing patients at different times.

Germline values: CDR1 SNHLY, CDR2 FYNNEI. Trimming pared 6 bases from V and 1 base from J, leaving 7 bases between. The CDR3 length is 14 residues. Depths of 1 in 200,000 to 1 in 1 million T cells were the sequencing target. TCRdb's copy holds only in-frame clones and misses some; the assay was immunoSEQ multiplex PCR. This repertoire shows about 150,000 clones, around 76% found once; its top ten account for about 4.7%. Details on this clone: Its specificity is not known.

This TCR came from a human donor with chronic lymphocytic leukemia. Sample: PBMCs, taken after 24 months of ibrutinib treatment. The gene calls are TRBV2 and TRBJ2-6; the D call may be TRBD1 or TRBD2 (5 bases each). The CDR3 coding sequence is TGTGCCAGCAGGGGGGAGTCTGGGGCCAACGTCCTGACTTTC. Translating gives CASRGESGANVLTF.